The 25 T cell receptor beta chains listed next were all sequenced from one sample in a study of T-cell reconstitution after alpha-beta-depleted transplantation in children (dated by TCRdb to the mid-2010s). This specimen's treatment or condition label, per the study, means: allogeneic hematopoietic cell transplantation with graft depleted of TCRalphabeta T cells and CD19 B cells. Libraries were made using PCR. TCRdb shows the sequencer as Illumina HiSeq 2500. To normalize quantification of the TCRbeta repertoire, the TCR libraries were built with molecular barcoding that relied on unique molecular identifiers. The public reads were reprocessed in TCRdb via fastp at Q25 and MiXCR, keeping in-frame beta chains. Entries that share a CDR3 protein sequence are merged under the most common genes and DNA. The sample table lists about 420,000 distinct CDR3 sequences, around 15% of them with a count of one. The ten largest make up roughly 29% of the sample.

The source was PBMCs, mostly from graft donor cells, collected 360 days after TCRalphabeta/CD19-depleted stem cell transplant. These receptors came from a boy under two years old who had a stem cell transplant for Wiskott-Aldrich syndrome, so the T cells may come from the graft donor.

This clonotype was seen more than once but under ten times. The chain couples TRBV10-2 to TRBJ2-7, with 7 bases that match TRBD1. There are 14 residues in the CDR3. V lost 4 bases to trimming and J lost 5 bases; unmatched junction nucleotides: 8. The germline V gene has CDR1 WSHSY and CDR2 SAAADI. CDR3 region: CASSVGTVFDEQYF. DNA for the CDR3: TGCGCCAGCAGTGTCGGGACAGTCTTCGACGAGCAGTACTTC.

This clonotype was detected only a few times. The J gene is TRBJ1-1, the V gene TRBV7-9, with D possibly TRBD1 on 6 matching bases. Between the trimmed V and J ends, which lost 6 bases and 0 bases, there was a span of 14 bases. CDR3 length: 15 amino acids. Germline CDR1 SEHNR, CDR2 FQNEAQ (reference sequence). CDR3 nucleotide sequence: TGTGCCAGCAGAGCCGGGACATTATTGAACACTGAAGCTTTCTTT. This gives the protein CASRAGTLLNTEAFF.

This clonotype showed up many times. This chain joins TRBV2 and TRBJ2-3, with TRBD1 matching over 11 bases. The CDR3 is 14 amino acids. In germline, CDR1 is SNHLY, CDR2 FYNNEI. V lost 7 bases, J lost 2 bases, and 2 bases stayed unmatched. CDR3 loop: CASMDRGPTDTQYF. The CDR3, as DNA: TGTGCCAGCATGGACAGGGGGCCCACAGATACGCAGTATTTT.

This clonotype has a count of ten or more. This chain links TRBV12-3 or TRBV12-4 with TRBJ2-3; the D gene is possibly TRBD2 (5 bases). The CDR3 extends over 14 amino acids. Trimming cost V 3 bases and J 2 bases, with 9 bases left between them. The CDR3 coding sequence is TGTGCCAGCAGTTTCACGCGGGCCACAGATACGCAGTATTTT. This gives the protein CASSFTRATDTQYF.

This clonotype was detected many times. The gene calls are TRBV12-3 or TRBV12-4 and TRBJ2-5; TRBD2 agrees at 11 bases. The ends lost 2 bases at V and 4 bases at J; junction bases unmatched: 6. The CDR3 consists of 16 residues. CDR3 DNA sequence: TGTGCCAGCAGTTTAAGCGTCCTAGCGGGAGGAGAGACCCAGTACTTC. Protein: CASSLSVLAGGETQYF.

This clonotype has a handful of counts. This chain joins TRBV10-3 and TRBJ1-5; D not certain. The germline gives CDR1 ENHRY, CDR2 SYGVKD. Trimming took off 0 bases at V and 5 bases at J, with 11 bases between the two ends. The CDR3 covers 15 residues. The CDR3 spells CAISESLYTDQPQHF. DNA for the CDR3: TGTGCCATCAGTGAGTCGCTTTACACAGATCAGCCCCAGCATTTT.

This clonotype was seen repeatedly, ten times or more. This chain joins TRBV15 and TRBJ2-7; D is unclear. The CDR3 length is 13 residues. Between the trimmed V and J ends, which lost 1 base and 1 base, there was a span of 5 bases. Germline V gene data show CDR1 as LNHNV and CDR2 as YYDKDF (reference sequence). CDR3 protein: CATSRARSYEQYF. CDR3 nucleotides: TGTGCCACCAGCAGAGCCCGTTCCTACGAGCAGTACTTC.

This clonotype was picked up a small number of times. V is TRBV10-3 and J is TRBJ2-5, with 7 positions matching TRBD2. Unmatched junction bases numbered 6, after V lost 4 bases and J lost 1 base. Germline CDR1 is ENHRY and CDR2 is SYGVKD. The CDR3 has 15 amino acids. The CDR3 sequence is CAISAERDLQETQYF. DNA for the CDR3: TGTGCCATCAGTGCGGAGCGGGACCTCCAAGAGACCCAGTACTTC.

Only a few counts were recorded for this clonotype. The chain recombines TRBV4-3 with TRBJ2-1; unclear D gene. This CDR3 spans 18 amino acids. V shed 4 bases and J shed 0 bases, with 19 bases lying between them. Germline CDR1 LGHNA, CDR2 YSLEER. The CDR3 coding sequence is TGCGCCAGCAGCCGATCTCCATCCCACACGAGCTCCTACAATGAGCAGTTCTTC. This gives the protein CASSRSPSHTSSYNEQFF.

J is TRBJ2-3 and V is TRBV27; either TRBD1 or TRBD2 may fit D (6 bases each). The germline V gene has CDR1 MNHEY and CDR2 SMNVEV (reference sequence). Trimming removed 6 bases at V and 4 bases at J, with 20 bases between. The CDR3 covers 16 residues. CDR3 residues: CASRARGEEYADTQYF. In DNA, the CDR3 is TGTGCCAGCAGAGCAAGGGGGGAGGAGTATGCAGATACGCAGTATTTT.

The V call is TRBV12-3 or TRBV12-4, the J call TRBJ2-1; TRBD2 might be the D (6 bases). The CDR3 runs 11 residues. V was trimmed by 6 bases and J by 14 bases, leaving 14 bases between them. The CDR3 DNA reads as TGTGCCAGCAGGGCCTTAGCGGAAGAGTTCTTC. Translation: CASRALAEEFF.

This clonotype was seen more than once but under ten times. CDR3 in DNA: TGTGCCACAGGACCAGCGGGTCGCTCCTACAATGAGCAGTTCTTC. This encodes CATGPAGRSYNEQFF. This rearrangement joins TRBV14 to TRBJ2-1, with D tentatively TRBD2 (6 bases). Between the trimmed V and J ends, which lost 10 bases and 0 bases, there was a span of 16 bases. The CDR3 length is 15 residues. In germline, CDR1 is SGHDN, CDR2 FVKESK.

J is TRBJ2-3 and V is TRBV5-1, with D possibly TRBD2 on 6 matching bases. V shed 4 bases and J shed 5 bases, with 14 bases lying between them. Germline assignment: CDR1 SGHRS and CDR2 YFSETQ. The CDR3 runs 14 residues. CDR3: CASSLTPEGDTQYF. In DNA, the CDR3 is TGCGCCAGCAGCCTCACCCCGGAGGGAGATACGCAGTATTTT.

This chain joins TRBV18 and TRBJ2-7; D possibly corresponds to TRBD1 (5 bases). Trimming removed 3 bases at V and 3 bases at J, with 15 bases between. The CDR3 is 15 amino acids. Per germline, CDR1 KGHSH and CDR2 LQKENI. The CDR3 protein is CASSPHQGPLYEQYF. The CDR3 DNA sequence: TGTGCCAGCTCACCGCATCAGGGTCCCCTCTACGAGCAGTACTTC.

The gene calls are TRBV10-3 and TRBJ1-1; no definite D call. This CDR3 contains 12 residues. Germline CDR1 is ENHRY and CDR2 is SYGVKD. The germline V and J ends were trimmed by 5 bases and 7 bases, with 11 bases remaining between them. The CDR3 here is CAISSSTLEAFF. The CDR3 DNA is TGTGCCATCAGTTCATCTACTCTTGAAGCTTTCTTT.

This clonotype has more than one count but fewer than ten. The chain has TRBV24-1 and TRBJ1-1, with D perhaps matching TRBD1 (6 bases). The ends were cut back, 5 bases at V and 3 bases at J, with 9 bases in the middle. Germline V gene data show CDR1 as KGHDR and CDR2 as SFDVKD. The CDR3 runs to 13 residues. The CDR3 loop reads CATSVGGHTEAFF. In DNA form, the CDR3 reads TGTGCCACCAGTGTCGGGGGGCACACTGAAGCTTTCTTT.

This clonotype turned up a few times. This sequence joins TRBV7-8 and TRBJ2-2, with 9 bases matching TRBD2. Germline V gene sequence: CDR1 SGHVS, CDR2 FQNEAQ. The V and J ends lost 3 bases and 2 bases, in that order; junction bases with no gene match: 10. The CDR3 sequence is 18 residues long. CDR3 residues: CASSFISLGLANTGELFF. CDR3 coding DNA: TGTGCCAGCAGCTTCATCAGCTTGGGACTAGCCAACACCGGGGAGCTGTTTTTT.

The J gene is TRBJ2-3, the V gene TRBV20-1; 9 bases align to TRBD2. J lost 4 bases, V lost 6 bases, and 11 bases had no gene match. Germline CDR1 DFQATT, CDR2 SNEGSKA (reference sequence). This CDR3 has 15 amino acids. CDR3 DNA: TGCAGTGCAAGCGCGCTAGCGGGGAGGTCAGATACGCAGTATTTT. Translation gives CSASALAGRSDTQYF.

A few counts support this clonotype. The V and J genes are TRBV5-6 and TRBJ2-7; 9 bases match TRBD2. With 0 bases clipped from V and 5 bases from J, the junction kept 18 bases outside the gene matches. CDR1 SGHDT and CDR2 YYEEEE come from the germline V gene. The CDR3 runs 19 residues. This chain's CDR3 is CASSLAMTSGTPIENEQYF. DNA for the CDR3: TGTGCCAGCAGCTTGGCCATGACTAGCGGCACTCCGATAGAAAACGAGCAGTACTTC.

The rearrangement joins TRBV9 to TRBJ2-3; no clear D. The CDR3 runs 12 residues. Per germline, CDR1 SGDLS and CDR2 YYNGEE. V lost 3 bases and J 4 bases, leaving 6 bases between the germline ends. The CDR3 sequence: CASSGGSDTQYF. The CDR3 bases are TGTGCCAGCAGCGGAGGATCAGATACGCAGTATTTT.

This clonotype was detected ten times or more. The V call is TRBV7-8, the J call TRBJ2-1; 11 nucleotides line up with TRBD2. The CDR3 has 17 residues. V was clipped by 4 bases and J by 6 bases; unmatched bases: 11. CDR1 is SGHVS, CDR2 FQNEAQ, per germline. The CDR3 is CASSYPRLAGNLNEQFF. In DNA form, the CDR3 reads TGTGCCAGCAGCTATCCCAGACTAGCGGGGAACCTCAATGAGCAGTTCTTC.

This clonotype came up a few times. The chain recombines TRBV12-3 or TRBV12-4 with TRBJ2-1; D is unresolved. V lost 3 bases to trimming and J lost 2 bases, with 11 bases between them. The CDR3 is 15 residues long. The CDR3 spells CASSFWERPYNEQFF. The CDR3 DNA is TGTGCCAGCAGTTTTTGGGAAAGGCCCTACAATGAGCAGTTCTTC.

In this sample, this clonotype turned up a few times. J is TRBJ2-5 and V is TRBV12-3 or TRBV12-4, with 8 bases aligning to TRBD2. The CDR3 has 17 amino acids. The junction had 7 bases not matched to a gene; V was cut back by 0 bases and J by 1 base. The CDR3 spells CASSLALGGRSQETQYF. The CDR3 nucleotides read TGTGCCAGCAGTTTAGCGCTTGGCGGGAGGAGCCAAGAGACCCAGTACTTC.

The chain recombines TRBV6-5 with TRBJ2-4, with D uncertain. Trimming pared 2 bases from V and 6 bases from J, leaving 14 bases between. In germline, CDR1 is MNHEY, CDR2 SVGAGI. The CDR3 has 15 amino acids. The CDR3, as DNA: TGTGCCAGCAGTTACAGCCGGAACGGAGCAAACATTCAGTACTTC. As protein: CASSYSRNGANIQYF.

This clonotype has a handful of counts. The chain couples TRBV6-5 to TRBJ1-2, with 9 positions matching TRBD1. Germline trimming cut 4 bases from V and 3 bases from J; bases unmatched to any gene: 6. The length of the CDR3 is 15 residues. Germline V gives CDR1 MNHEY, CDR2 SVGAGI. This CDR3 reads CASSSPGQGYYGYTF. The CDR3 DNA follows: TGTGCCAGCAGTTCCCCGGGACAGGGTTACTATGGCTACACCTTC.